Listed here are 2 T cell receptor beta chains from one sample, sequenced in a study of cytomegalovirus exposure and HLA in healthy donors. It was with 60 Vbeta and 13 Jbeta primers that the PCR ran. Assay used: immunoSEQ multiplex PCR; TCRdb lists only in-frame clones, some missing. This table holds roughly 190,000 clones, around 81% found once. The sample was PBMCs. Receptor source: a man aged 18 to 29 in good health and CMV-seronegative.

V gene TRBV18 combines with J gene TRBJ2-7; 7 nucleotides line up with TRBD1. The CDR3 covers 14 residues. V lost 2 bases and J lost 6; bases outside the gene matches: 7. Germline V gene lookup returns CDR1 KGHSH and CDR2 LQKENI. The DNA for the CDR3 is TGTGCCAGCTCACCATACCGGGACAGCGGCGAGCAGTACTTC. Translated: CASSPYRDSGEQYF. Full variable domain (rest looked up from reference TRBV18 and TRBJ2-7): NAGVMQNPRHLVRRRGQEARLRCSPMKGHSHVYWYRQLPEEGLKFMVYLQKENIIDESGMPKERFSAEFPKEGPSILRIQQVVRGDSAAYFCASSPYRDSGEQYFGPGTRLTVT.

V usage is TRBV25-1 and J usage is TRBJ2-1; 9 nucleotides line up with TRBD1. V lost 4 bases to trimming and J lost 9 bases; unmatched junction nucleotides: 7. Germline CDR1 MGHDK, CDR2 SYGVNS. CDR3 length: 14 residues. DNA for the CDR3: TGTGCCAGCAGTGGGGACAGGGTAACCCCTGAGCAGTTCTTC. This sequence encodes CASSGDRVTPEQFF.